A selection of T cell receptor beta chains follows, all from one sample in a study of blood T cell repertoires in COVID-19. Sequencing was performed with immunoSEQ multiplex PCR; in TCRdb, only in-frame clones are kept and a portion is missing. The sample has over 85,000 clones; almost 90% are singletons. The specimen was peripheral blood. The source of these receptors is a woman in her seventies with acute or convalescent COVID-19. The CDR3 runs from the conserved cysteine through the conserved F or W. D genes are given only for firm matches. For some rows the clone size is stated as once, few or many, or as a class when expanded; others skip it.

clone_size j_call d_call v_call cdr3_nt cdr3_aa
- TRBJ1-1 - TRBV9 TGTGCCAGCAGCGCTAAAACAGGAGAGAGAGTTGAAGCTTTCTTT CASSAKTGERVEAFF
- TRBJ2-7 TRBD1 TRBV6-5 TGTGCCAGCAGTTACCGGGACAGCGACTACGAGCAGTACTTC CASSYRDSDYEQYF
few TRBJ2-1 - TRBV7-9 TGTGCCAGCCGAAGTGGAGTGTACAATGAGCAGTTCTTC CASRSGVYNEQFF
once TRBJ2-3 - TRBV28 TGTGCCAGCAGTCAACGGCTCAGGGGTGGGACGCAGTATTTT CASSQRLRGGTQYF
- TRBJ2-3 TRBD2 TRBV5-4 TGTGCCAGCAGCACCCTGGGACTAGCGGGAGGGCCAGATACGCAGTATTTT CASSTLGLAGGPDTQYF
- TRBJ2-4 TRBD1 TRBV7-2 TGTGCCAGCAGCCAAGACAGGGAAAACATTCAGTACTTC CASSQDRENIQYF
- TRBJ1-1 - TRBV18 TGTGCCAGCTCACCGAAAACGGGGAACACTGAAGCTTTCTTT CASSPKTGNTEAFF
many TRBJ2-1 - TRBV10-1 TGCGCCAGCAGTGAAGACGCCAGGGGTAGGAATGAGCAGTTCTTC CASSEDARGRNEQFF
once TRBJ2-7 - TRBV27 TGTGCCAGCAGTAAAGGACACTACTACGAGCAGTACTTC CASSKGHYYEQYF
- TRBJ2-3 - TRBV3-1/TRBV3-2 TGTGCCAGCAGCCAAGCCGATACTAGCACGGATACGCAGTATTTT CASSQADTSTDTQYF
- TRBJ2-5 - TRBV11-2 TGTGCCAGCACCGTACTAGCAGAAGAGACCCAGTACTTC CASTVLAEETQYF
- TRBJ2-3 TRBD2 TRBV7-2 TGTGCCAGCAGCTTAGCGCGGGGAGGGACGGGTAGCACAGATACGCAGTATTTT CASSLARGGTGSTDTQYF
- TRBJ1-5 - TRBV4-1 TGCGCCAGCAGCCAAGCTCATGCGACAGGACAAGTGCCCCAGCATTTT CASSQAHATGQVPQHF
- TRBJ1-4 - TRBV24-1 TGTGCCACCAGTGAGGGGAAGGGGGCTAATGAAAAACTGTTTTTT CATSEGKGANEKLFF
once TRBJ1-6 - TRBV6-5 TGTGCCAGTATTAACAGCTATAATTCACCCCTCCACTTT CASINSYNSPLHF
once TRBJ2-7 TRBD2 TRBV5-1 TGCGCCAGCAGCTTAACTAGCGGGAGTCGGGGCGAGCAGTACTTC CASSLTSGSRGEQYF
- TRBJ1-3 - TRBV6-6 TGTGCCAGCAGTTCCCGGGGGGGGGCAGGTGGAAACACCATATATTTT CASSSRGGAGGNTIYF
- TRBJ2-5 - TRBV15 TGTGCCACCAGCAGAGGTCAACAGGAGACCCAGTACTTC CATSRGQQETQYF
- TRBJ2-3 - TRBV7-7 TGTGCCAGCAGCCTGAGTAGCACAGATACGCAGTATTTT CASSLSSTDTQYF
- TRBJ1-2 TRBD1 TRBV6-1 TGTGCCAGCAGTGAAGTTACAGGGGGTGACTATGGCTACACCTTC CASSEVTGGDYGYTF
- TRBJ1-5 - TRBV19 TGTGCCAGTAGTCTTTGGCAGGGCCCGAATCAGCCCCAGCATTTT CASSLWQGPNQPQHF
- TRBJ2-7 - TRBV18 TGTGCCAGCTCACCAGCCGGGACATCCTACGAGCAGTACTTC CASSPAGTSYEQYF